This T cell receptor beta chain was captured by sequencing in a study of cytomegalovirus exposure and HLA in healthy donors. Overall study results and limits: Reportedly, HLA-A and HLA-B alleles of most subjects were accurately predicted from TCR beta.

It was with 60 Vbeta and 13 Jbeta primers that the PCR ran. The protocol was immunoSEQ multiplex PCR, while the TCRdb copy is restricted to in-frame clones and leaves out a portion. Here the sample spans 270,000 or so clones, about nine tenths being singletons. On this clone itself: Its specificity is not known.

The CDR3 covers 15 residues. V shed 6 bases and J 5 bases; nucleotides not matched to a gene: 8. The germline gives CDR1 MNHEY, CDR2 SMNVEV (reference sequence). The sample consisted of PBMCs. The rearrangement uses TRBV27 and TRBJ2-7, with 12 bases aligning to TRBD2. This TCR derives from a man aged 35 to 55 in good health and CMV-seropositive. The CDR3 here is CASSDLAGGPHEQYF. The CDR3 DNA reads TGTGCCAGCAGCGACCTAGCGGGAGGGCCGCACGAGCAGTACTTC.